These 13 T cell receptor beta chains were all obtained from the same sample, sequenced in a study of follicular helper T cells after annual influenza vaccination. Clones were read by immunoSEQ multiplex PCR, and TCRdb kept only the in-frame ones, dropping some. The sample includes 4,000 to 5,500 clones, under 85% of them seen just once. Time point reported: 2015-2016 season, 7 days after influenza vaccination. The sequenced sample was CXCR5+ CD38- circulating T follicular helper cells from blood, obtained 7 days after influenza vaccination. The subset is: circulating Tfh, non-naive CD4+CXCR5+PD-1+ (ICOS+CD38+ or ICOS-CD38-). The receptor set was obtained from an adult who received the influenza vaccine.

This clone was found once. J is TRBJ1-4 and V is TRBV5-4; a possible D gene is TRBD1 (5 bases). With 4 bases removed from V and 5 bases from J, the gap between germline ends came to 12 bases. The CDR3 is made up of 14 amino acids. Germline lookup yields CDR1 SGHNT and CDR2 YYREEE (reference sequence). CDR3 sequence (DNA): TGTGCCAGCAGCATCGGGGGAGCGAATGAAAAACTGTTTTTT. Translated, it gives CASSIGGANEKLFF.

The rearrangement joins TRBV11-3 to TRBJ2-5, with D unresolved. The length of the CDR3 is 12 residues. The V and J ends lost 1 base and 4 bases respectively, with 4 bases between them. Germline CDR1 SGHNT, CDR2 YENEEA. CDR3 in amino acids: CASSLVLETQYF. The CDR3 DNA reads TGTGCCAGCAGCTTAGTCCTAGAGACCCAGTACTTC.

This chain links TRBV5-5 with TRBJ2-6; 12 bases map to TRBD1. Germline assignment: CDR1 SGHKS and CDR2 YYEKEE (reference sequence). J was trimmed by 2 bases and V by 2 bases; bases with no gene match: 5. The CDR3 sequence is 18 residues long. The CDR3 region is CASSLSGTGGTGANVLTF. In DNA, the CDR3 is TGTGCCAGCAGCTTATCCGGGACAGGGGGCACTGGGGCCAACGTCCTGACTTTC.

This clone has a handful of counts. The chain links TRBV12-5 to TRBJ1-3, with a tentative D call TRBD1 (5 bases). This CDR3 region has 14 residues. CDR1 and CDR2 from the germline V gene are LGHNT and FRNRAP. Trimming removed 7 bases from V and 0 bases from J, with 10 bases in between. The CDR3 region has the DNA TGTGCTAGTGCTCCAGGGTACTCTGGAAACACCATATATTTT. Translating gives CASAPGYSGNTIYF.

This clone was counted once. The chain recombines TRBV18 with TRBJ2-7; 8 nucleotides line up with TRBD1. V gave up 3 bases and J gave up 6 bases; unmatched junction bases: 10. This CDR3 is built from 15 residues. In germline, CDR1 is KGHSH, CDR2 LQKENI. The CDR3 DNA is TGTGCCAGCTCACCCGTTCGGACAGGGATGGCCGAGCAGTACTTC. This gives the protein CASSPVRTGMAEQYF.

The V call is TRBV6-5, the J call TRBJ1-2; D is unclear. CDR3 length: 12 residues. Trimming left V 0 bases short and J 10 bases short, with 9 bases between. Looked up from germline, CDR1 is MNHEY and CDR2 is SVGAGI. CDR3 bases: TGTGCCAGCAGTTACTCGAACAGCTACTACACCTTC. Its translation: CASSYSNSYYTF.

This clone came up once. The DNA for the CDR3 is TGTGCCAGCAGGACAGGGTCGACAAGGTCAATTTCTGGGGCCAACGTCCTGACTTTC. Its translation is CASRTGSTRSISGANVLTF. This chain connects TRBV11-3 to TRBJ2-6, with 7 nucleotides matching TRBD1. Trimming at V came to 6 bases and at J to 1 base, leaving 15 bases not matched to a gene. Germline V CDR1 and CDR2: SGHNT, YENEEA. The length of the CDR3 is 19 residues.

The genes are TRBV7-2 and TRBJ1-1, with D possibly TRBD1 on 6 matching bases. The CDR3 length is 13 residues. The V end lost 6 bases, the J end lost 5 bases, and 13 bases lay between the germline ends. In germline, CDR1 is SGHTA, CDR2 FQGNSA. This CDR3 reads CASRLQGGTEAFF. CDR3 sequence (DNA): TGTGCCAGCAGACTACAGGGTGGGACTGAAGCTTTCTTT.

CDR3 in DNA: TGCGCCAGCAGCATCTCACAGGGCGGGGAGCAGTTCTTC. Translated, it gives CASSISQGGEQFF. The gene calls are TRBV5-1 and TRBJ2-1; maybe TRBD1 (6 bases). The length of the CDR3 is 13 residues. V was trimmed by 4 bases and J by 10 bases, leaving 15 bases between them. Germline assignment: CDR1 SGHRS and CDR2 YFSETQ. Full variable domain (outside the CDR3, taken from reference TRBV5-1 and TRBJ2-1): KAGVTQTPRYLIKTRGQQVTLSCSPISGHRSVSWYQQTPGQGLQFLFEYFSETQRNKGNFPGRFSGRQFSNSRSEMNVSTLELGDSALYLCASSISQGGEQFFGPGTRLTVL.

The chain joins TRBV4-3 to TRBJ2-7; 9 nucleotides match TRBD2. J lost 7 bases, V lost 0 bases, and 7 bases had no gene match. The CDR3 has 15 residues. Germline-derived CDR1 and CDR2 are LGHNA and YSLEER. CDR3 nucleotide sequence: TGCGCCAGCAGCCAAGACCCTAGCGGGGTACGTGAGCAGTACTTC. Protein: CASSQDPSGVREQYF.

The chain has TRBV27 and TRBJ2-7; D assignment may be TRBD1 or TRBD2 (5 bases each). The CDR3 totals 12 residues. CDR1 and CDR2 (germline): MNHEY, SMNVEV (reference sequence). The V end was cut by 8 bases, the J end by 3 bases, with 11 bases between. CDR3 sequence reads: CASRDAHYEQYF. CDR3 coding DNA: TGTGCCAGCCGGGACGCCCACTACGAGCAGTACTTC.

The V gene is TRBV25-1, the J gene TRBJ1-1; D is ambiguous. This CDR3 region has 8 residues. The V end was cut by 6 bases, the J end by 12 bases, with 5 bases between. Germline CDR1 reads MGHDK; CDR2 reads SYGVNS. CDR3 nucleotides: TGTGCCAGCAGAGTCTCTTTCTTT. It yields the protein CASRVSFF.

V is TRBV5-1 and J is TRBJ2-2; 8 positions match TRBD1. Germline CDR1 SGHRS, CDR2 YFSETQ. V was clipped by 2 bases and J by 6 bases; unmatched bases: 12. This CDR3 has 17 amino acids. The CDR3 sequence: CASSLTGQGGAAGELFF. As DNA, the CDR3 is TGCGCCAGCAGCTTAACTGGACAGGGTGGGGCGGCCGGGGAGCTGTTTTTT.